This T cell receptor beta chain came from a study of identical twins. The V gene end was trimmed by 5 bases and the J gene end by 11 bases; junction bases not matched to a gene: 5. The CDR3 runs to 13 residues. CDR1 is SGHAT, CDR2 FQNNGV, per germline. Study results and caveats: Conclusions relied on cross-sectional statistical analysis, not following the same donors.

Notes on this clonotype: The target antigen is unknown.

Through template switching, a universal primer site was introduced, and the cDNA contained unique molecular identifiers. TCRdb redid the calling of the 5' RACE reads with MiXCR, one entry per CDR3 protein. The data show fewer than 650,000 distinct CDR3 sequences, around 7.4% seen once. These data were also reused for a study on yellow fever vaccine responses in identical twins.

The sequence derives from a woman aged 18 to 35 in good health. Sequencing was done on a sample of PBMCs. The rearrangement uses TRBV11-2 and TRBJ2-1; 11 bases agree with TRBD1. The CDR3 is CASSPGTGGKQFF. CDR3 DNA sequence: TGTGCCAGCAGCCCCGGGACAGGGGGGAAGCAGTTCTTC. The whole variable domain, filled in from reference TRBV11-2 and TRBJ2-1, reads EAGVAQSPRYKIIEKRQSVAFWCNPISGHATLYWYQQILGQGPKLLIQFQNNGVVDDSQLPKDRFSAERLKGVDSTLKIQPAKLEDSAVYLCASSPGTGGKQFFGPGTRLTVL.